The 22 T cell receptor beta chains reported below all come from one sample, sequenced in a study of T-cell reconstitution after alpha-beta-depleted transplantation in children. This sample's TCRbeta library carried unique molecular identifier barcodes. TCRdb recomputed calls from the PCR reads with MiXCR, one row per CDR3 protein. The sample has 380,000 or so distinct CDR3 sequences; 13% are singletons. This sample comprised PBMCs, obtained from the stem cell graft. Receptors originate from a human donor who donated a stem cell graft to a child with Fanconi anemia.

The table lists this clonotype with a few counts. The CDR3 region is CASSEGGGGFF. CDR3 nucleotides: TGTGCCAGCAGCGAAGGGGGGGGAGGGTTCTTC. The chain uses TRBV11-2 and TRBJ2-1; the D gene is possibly TRBD2 (7 bases). This CDR3 has 11 amino acids. V lost 5 bases and J 15 bases, leaving 14 bases between the germline ends. The germline V gene has CDR1 SGHAT and CDR2 FQNNGV.

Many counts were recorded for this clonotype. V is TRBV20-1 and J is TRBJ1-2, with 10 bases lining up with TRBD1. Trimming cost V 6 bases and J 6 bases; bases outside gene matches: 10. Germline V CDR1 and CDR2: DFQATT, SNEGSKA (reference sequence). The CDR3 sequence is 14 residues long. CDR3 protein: CSALTDRGYNGYTF. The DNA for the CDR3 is TGCAGTGCCTTGACGGACAGGGGGTACAATGGCTACACCTTC.

The CDR3 bases are TGTGCCAGCAGCTTGGAGGGGACAGTACAAGAGACCCAGTACTTC. Translation: CASSLEGTVQETQYF. V gene TRBV5-4 combines with J gene TRBJ2-5, with 7 bases lining up with TRBD1. Germline V gene sequence: CDR1 SGHNT, CDR2 YYREEE (reference sequence). J was trimmed by 2 bases and V by 0 bases; bases with no gene match: 4. CDR3 length: 15 residues. The full variable domain, in which reference TRBV5-4 and TRBJ2-5 provide the parts outside the CDR3, is ETGVTQSPTHLIKTRGQQVTLRCSSQSGHNTVSWYQQALGQGPQFIFQYYREEENGRGNFPPRFSGLQFPNYSSELNVNALELDDSALYLCASSLEGTVQETQYFGPGTRLLVL.

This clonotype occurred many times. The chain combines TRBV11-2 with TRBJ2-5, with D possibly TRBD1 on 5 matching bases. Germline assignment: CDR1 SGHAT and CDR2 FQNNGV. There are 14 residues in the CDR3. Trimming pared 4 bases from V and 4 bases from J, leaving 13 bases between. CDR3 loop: CASSSSDSRETQYF. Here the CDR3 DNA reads TGTGCCAGCAGCTCCTCCGACAGTAGAGAGACCCAGTACTTC.

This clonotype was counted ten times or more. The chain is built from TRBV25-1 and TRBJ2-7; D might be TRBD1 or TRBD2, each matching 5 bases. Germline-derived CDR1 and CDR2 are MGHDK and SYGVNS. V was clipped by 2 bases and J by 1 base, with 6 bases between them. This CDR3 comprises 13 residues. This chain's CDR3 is CASSEGGSYEQYV. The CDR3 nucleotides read TGTGCCAGCAGTGAAGGGGGTTCCTACGAGCAGTACGTC.

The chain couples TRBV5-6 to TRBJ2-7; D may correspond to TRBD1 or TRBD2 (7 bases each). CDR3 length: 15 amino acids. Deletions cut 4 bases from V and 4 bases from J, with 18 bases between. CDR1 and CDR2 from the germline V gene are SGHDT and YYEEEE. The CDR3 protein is CASSRGGDRTYEQYV. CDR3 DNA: TGTGCCAGCAGCCGAGGGGGGGACAGAACTTACGAGCAGTACGTC.

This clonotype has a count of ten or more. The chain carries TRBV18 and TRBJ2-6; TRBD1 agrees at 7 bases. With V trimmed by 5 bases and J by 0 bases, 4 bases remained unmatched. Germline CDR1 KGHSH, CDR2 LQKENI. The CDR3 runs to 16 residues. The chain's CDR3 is CASSYRGSSGANVLTF. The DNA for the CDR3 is TGTGCCAGCTCATACAGGGGAAGCTCTGGGGCCAACGTCCTGACTTTC.

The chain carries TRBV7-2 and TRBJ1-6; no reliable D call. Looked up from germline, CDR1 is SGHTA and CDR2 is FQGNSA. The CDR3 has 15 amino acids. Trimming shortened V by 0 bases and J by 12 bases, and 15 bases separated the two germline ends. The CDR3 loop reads CASSLATGLGRPLHF. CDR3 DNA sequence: TGTGCCAGCAGCTTAGCGACGGGTTTGGGCAGACCCCTCCACTTT.

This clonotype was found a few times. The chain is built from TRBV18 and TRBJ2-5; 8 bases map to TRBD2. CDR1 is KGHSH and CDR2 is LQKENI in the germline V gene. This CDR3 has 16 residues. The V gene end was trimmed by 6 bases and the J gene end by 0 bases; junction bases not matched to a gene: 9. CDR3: CASSRSSGRDQETQYF. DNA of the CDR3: TGTGCCAGCTCTCGTTCTAGCGGGCGGGACCAAGAGACCCAGTACTTC. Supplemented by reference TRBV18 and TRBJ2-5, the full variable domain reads NAGVMQNPRHLVRRRGQEARLRCSPMKGHSHVYWYRQLPEEGLKFMVYLQKENIIDESGMPKERFSAEFPKEGPSILRIQQVVRGDSAAYFCASSRSSGRDQETQYFGPGTRLLVL.

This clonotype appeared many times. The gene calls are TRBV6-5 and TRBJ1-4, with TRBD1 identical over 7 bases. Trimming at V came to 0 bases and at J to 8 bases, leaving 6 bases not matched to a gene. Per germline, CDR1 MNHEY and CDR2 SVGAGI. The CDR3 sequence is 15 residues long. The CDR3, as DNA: TGTGCCAGCAGTTACTCCCAGGGGGGCGGAGAAAAACTGTTTTTT. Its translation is CASSYSQGGGEKLFF.

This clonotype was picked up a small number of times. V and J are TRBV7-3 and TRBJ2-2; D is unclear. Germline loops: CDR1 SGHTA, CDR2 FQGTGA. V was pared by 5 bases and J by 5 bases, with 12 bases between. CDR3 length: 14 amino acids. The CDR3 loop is CASSPRSETGELFF. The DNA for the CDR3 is TGTGCCAGCAGCCCCCGCTCCGAAACCGGGGAGCTGTTTTTT.

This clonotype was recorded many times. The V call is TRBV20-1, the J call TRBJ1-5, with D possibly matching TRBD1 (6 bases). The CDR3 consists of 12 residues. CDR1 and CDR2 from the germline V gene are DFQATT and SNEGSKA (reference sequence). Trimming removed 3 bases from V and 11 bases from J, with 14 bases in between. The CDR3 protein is CSASRGAGAQHF. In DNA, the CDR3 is TGCAGTGCTAGTAGGGGGGCTGGGGCCCAGCATTTT.

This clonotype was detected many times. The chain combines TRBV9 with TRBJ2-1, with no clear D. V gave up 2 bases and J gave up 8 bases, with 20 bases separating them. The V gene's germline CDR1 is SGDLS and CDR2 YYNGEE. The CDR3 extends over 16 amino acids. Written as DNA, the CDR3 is TGTGCCAGCAGCGTGACCGCAGTCCTCTTTAGGGATGAGCAGTTCTTC. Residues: CASSVTAVLFRDEQFF.

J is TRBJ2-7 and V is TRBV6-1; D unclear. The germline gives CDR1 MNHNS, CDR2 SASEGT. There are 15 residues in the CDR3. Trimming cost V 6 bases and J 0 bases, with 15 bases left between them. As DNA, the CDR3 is TGTGCCAGCAGCCTGGGTCCGTACGGCTCCTACGAGCAGTACTTC. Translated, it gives CASSLGPYGSYEQYF.

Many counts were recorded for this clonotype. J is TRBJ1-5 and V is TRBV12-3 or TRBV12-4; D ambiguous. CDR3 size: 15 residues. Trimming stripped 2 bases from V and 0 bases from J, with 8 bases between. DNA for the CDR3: TGTGCCAGCAGTTTATCAGTACGTAGCAATCAGCCCCAGCATTTT. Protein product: CASSLSVRSNQPQHF.

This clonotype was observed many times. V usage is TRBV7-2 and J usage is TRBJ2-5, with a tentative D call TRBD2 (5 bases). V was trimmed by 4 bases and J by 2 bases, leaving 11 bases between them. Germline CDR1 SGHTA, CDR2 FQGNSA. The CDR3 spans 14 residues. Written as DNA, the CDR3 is TGTGCCAGCAGCTATCAGCCGGGACAAGAGACCCAGTACTTC. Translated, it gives CASSYQPGQETQYF.

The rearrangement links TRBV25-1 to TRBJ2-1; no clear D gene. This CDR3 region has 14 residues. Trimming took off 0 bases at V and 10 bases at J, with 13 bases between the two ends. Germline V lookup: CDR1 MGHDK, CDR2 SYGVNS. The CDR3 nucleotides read TGTGCCAGCAGTGAATACGAGAGTAAAAGGGAGCAGTTCTTC. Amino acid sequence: CASSEYESKREQFF. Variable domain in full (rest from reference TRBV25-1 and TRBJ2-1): EADIYQTPRYLVIGTGKKITLECSQTMGHDKMYWYQQDPGMELHLIHYSYGVNSTEKGDLSSESTVSRIRTEHFPLTLESARPSHTSQYLCASSEYESKREQFFGPGTRLTVL.

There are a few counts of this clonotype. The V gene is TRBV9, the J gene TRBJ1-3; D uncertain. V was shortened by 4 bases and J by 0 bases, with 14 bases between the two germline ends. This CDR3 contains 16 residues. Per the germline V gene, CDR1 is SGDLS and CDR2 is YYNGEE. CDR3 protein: CASSQKTTYSGNTIYF. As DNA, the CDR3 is TGTGCCAGCAGCCAGAAGACAACTTACTCTGGAAACACCATATATTTT.

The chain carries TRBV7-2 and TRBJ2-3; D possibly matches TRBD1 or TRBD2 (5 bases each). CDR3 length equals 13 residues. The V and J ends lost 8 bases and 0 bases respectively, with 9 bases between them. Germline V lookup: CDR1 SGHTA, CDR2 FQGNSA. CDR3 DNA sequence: TGTGCCAGCGGGGGAGACAGCACAGATACGCAGTATTTT. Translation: CASGGDSTDTQYF.

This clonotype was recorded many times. CDR3: CSAREGSSSGNTIYF. CDR3 sequence (DNA): TGCAGTGCTAGAGAGGGCTCCAGCTCTGGAAACACCATATATTTT. The chain is built from TRBV20-1 and TRBJ1-3, with no clear D. The CDR3 covers 15 residues. The V gene lost 0 bases and the J gene lost 0 bases, with 9 bases spanning the gap. CDR1 is DFQATT, CDR2 SNEGSKA, per germline (reference sequence).

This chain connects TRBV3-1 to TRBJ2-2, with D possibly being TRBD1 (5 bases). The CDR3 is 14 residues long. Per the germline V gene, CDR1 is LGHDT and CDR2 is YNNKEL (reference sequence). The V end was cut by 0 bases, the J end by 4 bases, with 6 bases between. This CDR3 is CASSQEGATGELFF. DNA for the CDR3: TGTGCCAGCAGCCAAGAAGGGGCCACCGGGGAGCTGTTTTTT.

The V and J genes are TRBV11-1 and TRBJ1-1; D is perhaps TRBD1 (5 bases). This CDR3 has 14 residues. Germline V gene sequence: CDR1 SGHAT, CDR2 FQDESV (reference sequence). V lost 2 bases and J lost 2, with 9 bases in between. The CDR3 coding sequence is TGTGCCAGCAGCTTATGGGGGGACAACACTGAAGCTTTCTTT. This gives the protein CASSLWGDNTEAFF.